Below, 6 T cell receptor beta chains from the same sample are listed, as sequenced in a study of CD8 T cells in Susac syndrome. Roughly 0.5 to 1 ug RNA was reverse transcribed with random hexamers. TCRdb analysed the immunoSEQ multiplex PCR reads with MiXCR anew, one entry per CDR3 protein. The sample consists of about 300,000 distinct CDR3 sequences, around 85% of them appearing once. Source material: CD8+ T cells from PBMCs. All receptors derive from a human donor with multiple sclerosis.

The chain uses TRBV12-5 and TRBJ2-3, with a tentative D call TRBD1 (5 bases). Between the trimmed V and J ends, which lost 1 base and 0 bases, there was a span of 11 bases. The germline V gene has CDR1 LGHNT and CDR2 FRNRAP. This CDR3 has 16 residues. CDR3 nucleotide sequence: TGTGCTAGTGGTTTGGGAACAGGTCTTAGCACAGATACGCAGTATTTT. This codes for CASGLGTGLSTDTQYF. The full variable domain, completed using reference TRBV12-5 and TRBJ2-3, is DARVTQTPRHKVTEMGQEVTMRCQPILGHNTVFWYRQTMMQGLELLAYFRNRAPLDDSGMPKDRFSAEMPDATLATLKIQPSEPRDSAVYFCASGLGTGLSTDTQYFGPGTRLTVL.

V usage is TRBV19 and J usage is TRBJ2-1; 7 nucleotides match TRBD1. This CDR3 is 14 amino acids long. CDR1 is LNHDA, CDR2 SQIVND, per germline (reference sequence). The trim removed 5 bases at V and 8 bases at J, leaving 9 bases unmatched. Here the CDR3 DNA reads TGTGCCAGTAGTGTGGGACAGCCTAGGGATGAGCAGTTCTTC. Amino acids: CASSVGQPRDEQFF.

The genes are TRBV6-2 or TRBV6-3 and TRBJ1-5; unclear D gene. The CDR3 sequence is 15 residues long. Germline lookup yields CDR1 MNHEY and CDR2 SVGEGT. V was trimmed by 3 bases and J by 9 bases, leaving 18 bases between them. CDR3: CASSYIRQNDRPQHF. The CDR3 nucleotides read TGTGCCAGCAGTTATATCCGCCAAAACGACCGGCCCCAGCATTTT.

V gene TRBV27 combines with J gene TRBJ2-7; D uncertain. This CDR3 has 13 residues. Trimming removed 1 base from V and 4 bases from J, with 8 bases in between. The germline V gene encodes CDR1 MNHEY and CDR2 SMNVEV (reference sequence). CDR3 in amino acids: CASSLWLGYEQYF. CDR3 nucleotide sequence: TGTGCCAGCAGTTTATGGTTGGGATACGAGCAGTACTTC.

V usage is TRBV28 and J usage is TRBJ1-5; D remains ambiguous. This CDR3 spans 14 amino acids. Germline CDR1 reads MDHEN; CDR2 reads SYDVKM. V lost 1 base, J lost 0 bases, and 4 bases lay in between. The CDR3 here is CASSLLVSNQPQHF. As DNA, the CDR3 is TGTGCCAGCAGTTTATTAGTTAGCAATCAGCCCCAGCATTTT. The whole variable domain, remainder taken from reference TRBV28 and TRBJ1-5, is DVKVTQSSRYLVKRTGEKVFLECVQDMDHENMFWYRQDPGLGLRLIYFSYDVKMKEKGDIPEGYSVSREKKERFSLILESASTNQTSMYLCASSLLVSNQPQHFGDGTRLSIL.

J is TRBJ1-1 and V is TRBV27; 7 bases align to TRBD1. Germline V gives CDR1 MNHEY, CDR2 SMNVEV (reference sequence). The CDR3 extends over 15 amino acids. Germline trimming cut 8 bases from V and 1 base from J; bases unmatched to any gene: 10. The CDR3, as DNA: TGTGCCAGCGGCCTCCTTTACAGGGGGAACACTGAAGCTTTCTTT. This translates into CASGLLYRGNTEAFF.